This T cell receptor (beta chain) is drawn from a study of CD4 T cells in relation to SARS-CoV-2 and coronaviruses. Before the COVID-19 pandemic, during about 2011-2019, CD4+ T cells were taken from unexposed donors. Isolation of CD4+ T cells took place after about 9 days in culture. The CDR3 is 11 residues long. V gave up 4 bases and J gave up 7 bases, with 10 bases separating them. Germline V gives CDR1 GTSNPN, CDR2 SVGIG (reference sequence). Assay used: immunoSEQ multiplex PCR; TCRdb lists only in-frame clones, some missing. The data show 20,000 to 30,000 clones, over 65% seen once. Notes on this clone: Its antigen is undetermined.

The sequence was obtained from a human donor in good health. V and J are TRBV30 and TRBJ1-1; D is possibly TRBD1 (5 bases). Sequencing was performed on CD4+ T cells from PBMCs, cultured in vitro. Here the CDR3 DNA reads TGTGCCTGGAATAGGGGTTTTGAAGCTTTCTTT. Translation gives CAWNRGFEAFF.